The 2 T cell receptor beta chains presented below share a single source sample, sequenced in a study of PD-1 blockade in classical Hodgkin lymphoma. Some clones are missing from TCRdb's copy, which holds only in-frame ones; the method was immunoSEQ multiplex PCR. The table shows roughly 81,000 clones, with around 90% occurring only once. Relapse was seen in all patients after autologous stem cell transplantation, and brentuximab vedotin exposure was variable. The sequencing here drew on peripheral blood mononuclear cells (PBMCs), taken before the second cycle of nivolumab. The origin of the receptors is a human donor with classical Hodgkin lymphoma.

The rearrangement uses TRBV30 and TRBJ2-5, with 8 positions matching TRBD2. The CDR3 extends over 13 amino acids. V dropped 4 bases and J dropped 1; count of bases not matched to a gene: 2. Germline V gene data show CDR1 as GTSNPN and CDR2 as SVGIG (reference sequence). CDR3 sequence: CAWNSGTQETQYF. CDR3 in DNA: TGTGCCTGGAATAGCGGGACCCAAGAGACCCAGTACTTC.

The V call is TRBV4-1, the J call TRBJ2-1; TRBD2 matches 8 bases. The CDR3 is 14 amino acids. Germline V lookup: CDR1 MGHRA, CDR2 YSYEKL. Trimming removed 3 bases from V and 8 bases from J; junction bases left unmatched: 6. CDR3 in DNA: TGCGCCAGCAGCCAGGGACTAGTGGGCGATGAGCAGTTCTTC. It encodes CASSQGLVGDEQFF.